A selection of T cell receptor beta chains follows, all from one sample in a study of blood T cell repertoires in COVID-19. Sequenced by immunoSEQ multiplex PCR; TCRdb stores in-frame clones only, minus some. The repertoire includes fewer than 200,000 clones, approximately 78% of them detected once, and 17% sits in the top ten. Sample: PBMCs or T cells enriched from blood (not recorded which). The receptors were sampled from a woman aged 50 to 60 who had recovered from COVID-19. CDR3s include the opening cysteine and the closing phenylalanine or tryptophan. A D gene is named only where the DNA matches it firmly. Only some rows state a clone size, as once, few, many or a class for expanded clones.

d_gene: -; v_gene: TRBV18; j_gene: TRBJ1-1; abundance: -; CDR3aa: CASSPAGGAEAFF; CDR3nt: TGTGCCAGCTCACCAGCGGGGGGCGCAGAAGCTTTCTTT
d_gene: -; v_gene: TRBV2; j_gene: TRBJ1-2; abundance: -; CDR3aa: CASRPQGGNSYGYTF; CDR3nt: TGTGCCAGCAGACCCCAGGGTGGGAACTCCTATGGCTACACCTTC
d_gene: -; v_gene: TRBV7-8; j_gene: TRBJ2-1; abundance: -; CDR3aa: CASSLLARGNNEQFF; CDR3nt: TGTGCCAGCAGCTTACTGGCGAGAGGGAACAATGAGCAGTTCTTC
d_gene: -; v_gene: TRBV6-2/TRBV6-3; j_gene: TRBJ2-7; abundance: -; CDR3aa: CASSRSLGSPSYEQYF; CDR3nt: TGTGCCAGCAGCAGGTCCCTGGGGAGCCCCTCCTACGAGCAGTACTTC
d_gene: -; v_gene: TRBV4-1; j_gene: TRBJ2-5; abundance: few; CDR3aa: CASSQGNRAARETQYF; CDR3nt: TGCGCCAGCAGCCAAGGGAACAGGGCGGCCCGAGAGACCCAGTACTTC
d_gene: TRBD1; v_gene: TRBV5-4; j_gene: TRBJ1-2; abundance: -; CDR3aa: CASSPGQGIYGYTF; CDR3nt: TGTGCCAGCAGCCCCGGACAGGGAATTTATGGCTACACCTTC
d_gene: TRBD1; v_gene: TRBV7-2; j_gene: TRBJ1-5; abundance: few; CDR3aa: CASGDRVGQPQHF; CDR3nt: TGTGCCAGCGGAGACAGGGTAGGCCAGCCCCAGCATTTT
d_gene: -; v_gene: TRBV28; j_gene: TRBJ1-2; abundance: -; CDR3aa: CASSLGGVYGYTF; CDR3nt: TGTGCCAGCAGTTTGGGGGGGGTGTATGGCTACACCTTC
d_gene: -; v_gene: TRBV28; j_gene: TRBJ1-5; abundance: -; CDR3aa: CASSWGGQPQHF; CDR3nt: TGTGCCAGCAGTTGGGGGGGACAGCCCCAGCATTTT
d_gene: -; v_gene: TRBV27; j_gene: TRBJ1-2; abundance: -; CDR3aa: CASMSGGSGYTF; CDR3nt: TGTGCCAGCATGAGCGGGGGAAGTGGCTACACCTTC
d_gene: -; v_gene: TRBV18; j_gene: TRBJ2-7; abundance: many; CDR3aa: CASSPGQVLSYEQYF; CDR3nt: TGTGCCAGCTCACCAGGGCAGGTCCTGTCCTACGAGCAGTACTTC
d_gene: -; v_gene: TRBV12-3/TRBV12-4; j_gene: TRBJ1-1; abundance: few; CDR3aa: CASNNGGNTEAFF; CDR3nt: TGTGCCAGCAACAATGGAGGGAACACTGAAGCTTTCTTT
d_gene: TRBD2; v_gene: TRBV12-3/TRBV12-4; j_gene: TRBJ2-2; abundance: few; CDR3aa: CASSRGAGELFF; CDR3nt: TGTGCCAGCAGTCGGGGGGCCGGGGAGCTGTTTTTT
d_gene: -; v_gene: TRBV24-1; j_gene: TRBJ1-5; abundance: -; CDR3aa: CATSRGGGSNQPQHF; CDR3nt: TGTGCCACCAGTCGGGGGGGAGGAAGCAATCAGCCCCAGCATTTT
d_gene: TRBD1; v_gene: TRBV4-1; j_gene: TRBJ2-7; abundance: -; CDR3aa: CASSQGDSYEQYF; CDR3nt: TGCGCCAGCAGCCAAGGGGACAGCTACGAGCAGTACTTC
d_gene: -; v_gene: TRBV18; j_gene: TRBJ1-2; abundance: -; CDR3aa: CASSPPVENGYTF; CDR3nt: TGTGCCAGCTCACCACCAGTAGAGAATGGCTACACCTTC
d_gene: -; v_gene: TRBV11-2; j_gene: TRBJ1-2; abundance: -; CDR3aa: CATQTNGYTF; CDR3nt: TGTGCCACCCAGACAAATGGCTACACCTTC
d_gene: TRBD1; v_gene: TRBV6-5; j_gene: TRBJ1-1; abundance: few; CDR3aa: CASSLLGTDTEAFF; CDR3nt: TGTGCCAGCAGCCTCTTAGGGACAGACACTGAAGCTTTCTTT
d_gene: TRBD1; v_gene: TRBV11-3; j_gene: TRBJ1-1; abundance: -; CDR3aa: CASSSQGAHTEAFF; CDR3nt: TGTGCCAGCAGCTCCCAGGGGGCGCACACTGAAGCTTTCTTT
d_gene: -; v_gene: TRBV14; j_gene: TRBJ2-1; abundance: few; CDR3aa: CASNMRPLGEQFF; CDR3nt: TGTGCCAGCAATATGAGGCCACTAGGTGAGCAGTTCTTC